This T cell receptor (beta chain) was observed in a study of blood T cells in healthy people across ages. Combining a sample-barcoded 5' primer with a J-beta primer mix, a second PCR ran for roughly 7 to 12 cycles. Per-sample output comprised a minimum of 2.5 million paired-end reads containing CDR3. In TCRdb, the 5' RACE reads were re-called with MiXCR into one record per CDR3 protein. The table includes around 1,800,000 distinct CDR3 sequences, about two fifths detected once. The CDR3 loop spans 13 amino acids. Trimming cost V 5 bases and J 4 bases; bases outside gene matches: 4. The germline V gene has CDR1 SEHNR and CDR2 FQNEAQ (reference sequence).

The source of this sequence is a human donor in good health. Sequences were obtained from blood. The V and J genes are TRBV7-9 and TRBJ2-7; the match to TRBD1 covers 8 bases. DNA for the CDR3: TGTGCCAGCAGCCGACAGGGGCGTTACGAGCAGTACTTC. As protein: CASSRQGRYEQYF.